This T cell receptor (beta chain) was identified in a study of early T cells in non-severe SARS-CoV-2 infection. The overall study: Bulk RNA from unsorted whole blood was sequenced; chains were unpaired.

Individual cDNA molecules each received unique molecular identifiers attached to them. TCRdb independently ran MiXCR on the 5' RACE reads; one entry per CDR3 protein. The sample holds just over 95,000 distinct CDR3 sequences; 9.5% to 12% are singletons and the top ten take about 4.5%. Trimming cost V 1 base and J 6 bases, with 15 bases left between them. The CDR3 consists of 15 residues. CDR1 is LGHNA and CDR2 is YNFKEQ in the germline V gene. This clonotype showed up many times. The origin of this receptor is an adult who was a healthcare worker with PCR-confirmed SARS-CoV-2 infection or an uninfected control (not recorded which). This chain links TRBV4-2 with TRBJ1-2; D is possibly TRBD1 (6 bases). Source: whole blood, taken at baseline. This CDR3 reads CASSQVPGRGDGYTF. The CDR3, as DNA: TGTGCCAGCAGCCAAGTTCCGGGCAGGGGTGATGGCTACACCTTC.